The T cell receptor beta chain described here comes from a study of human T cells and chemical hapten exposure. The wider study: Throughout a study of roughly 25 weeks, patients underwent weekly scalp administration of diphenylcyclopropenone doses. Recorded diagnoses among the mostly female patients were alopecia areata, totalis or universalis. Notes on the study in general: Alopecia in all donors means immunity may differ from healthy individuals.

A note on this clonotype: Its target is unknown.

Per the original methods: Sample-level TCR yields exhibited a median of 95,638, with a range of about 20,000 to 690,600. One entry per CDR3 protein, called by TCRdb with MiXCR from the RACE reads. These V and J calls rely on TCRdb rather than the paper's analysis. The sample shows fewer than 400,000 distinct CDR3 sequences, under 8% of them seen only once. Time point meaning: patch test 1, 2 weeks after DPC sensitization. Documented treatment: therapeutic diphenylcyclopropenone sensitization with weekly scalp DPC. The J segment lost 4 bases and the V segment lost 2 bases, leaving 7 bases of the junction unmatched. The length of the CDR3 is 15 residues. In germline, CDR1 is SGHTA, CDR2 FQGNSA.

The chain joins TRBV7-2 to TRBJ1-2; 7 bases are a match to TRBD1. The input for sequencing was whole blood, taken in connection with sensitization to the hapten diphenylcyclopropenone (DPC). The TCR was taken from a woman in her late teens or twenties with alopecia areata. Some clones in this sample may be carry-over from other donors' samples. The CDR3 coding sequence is TGTGCCAGCAGCTTAACAGGGGAAACCCTCTATGGCTACACCTTC. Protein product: CASSLTGETLYGYTF. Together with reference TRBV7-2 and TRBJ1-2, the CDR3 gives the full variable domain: GAGVSQSPSNKVTEKGKDVELRCDPISGHTALYWYRQSLGQGLEFLIYFQGNSAPDKSGLPSDRFSAERTGGSVSTLTIQRTQQEDSAVYLCASSLTGETLYGYTFGSGTRLTVV.